The clone carrying this T cell receptor beta chain was seen a few times. The antigen remains unidentified. CDR1 is SQVTM and CDR2 is ANQGSEA in the germline V gene. The CDR3 totals 16 residues. V was shortened by 1 base and J by 0 bases, with 15 bases between the two germline ends. The sample is drawn from a study of molecular identifiers for immune sequencing clone quantification. As previously described, bulk TCR libraries were made using listed TCR primers. TCRdb reanalysed the PCR reads using MiXCR and keeps one entry per CDR3 protein. The data hold some 94,000 distinct CDR3 sequences, with around 27% observed a single time. The study's findings and limits: For highly expanded clones, sizes could be underestimated when identical TCR molecules share a barcode.

The clonotype originates from a human donor in good health. Some libraries in this study had Jurkat cell RNA spiked in. V and J are TRBV29-1 and TRBJ1-1, with no clear D. The source material was naive CD8+ T cells from blood, with Jurkat cell RNA spiked in. Subset described: FACS-sorted CD8+CD4-CCR7+CD45RA+ naive T cells. Here the CDR3 DNA reads TGCAGCGTTGAAGTCGTCGCAGTAATCGTGAACACTGAAGCTTTCTTT. It encodes CSVEVVAVIVNTEAFF.